This TCR beta chain was retrieved from a study of T cell responses to AZD1222 COVID-19 vaccine. Study-wide findings and caveats: Repertoire sampling was restricted to post-peak T cell response timepoints. Females outnumbered males among donors, who were mostly white British; clonal diversity was possibly underestimated. Baseline testing showed seropositivity in only a handful of AZD1222 recipients.

The CDR3 has 16 residues. Germline CDR1 LNHDA, CDR2 SQIVND (reference sequence). V was clipped by 5 bases and J by 5 bases, with 19 bases between them. Whether given at about 4 or about 12 weeks, second doses were pooled. Assay: immunoSEQ multiplex PCR; the TCRdb copy retains only in-frame clones and omits some. The table includes some 130,000 clones, about nine tenths detected once. Points on this clone: Its antigen is unidentified.

The sequenced sample was peripheral blood, obtained 28 days after the second AZD1222 dose. The chain recombines TRBV19 with TRBJ1-5, with a weak D call TRBD1 (6 bases). This receptor was identified in an adult who received the AZD1222 COVID-19 vaccine. The CDR3, as DNA: TGTGCCAGTAGTTTTGGGCGGGACACACTTTATCAGCCCCAGCATTTT. It is translated as CASSFGRDTLYQPQHF.